The sequence of this T cell receptor (beta chain) was determined in a study of T cells after posttransplantation cyclophosphamide (dated by TCRdb to the mid-2010s). With regard to the full study: T cell repertoire reconstitution was tracked by TRB sequencing after myeloablative bone marrow transplantation in which posttransplantation cyclophosphamide was used as GVHD prophylaxis. Samples from under 40 PTCy-treated patients and 15 to 20 related bone marrow donors of those patients were subjected to antigen receptor sequencing. Public TRB sequences were compared against a database of over 3,500 sequences linked to responses to pathogens, tumor antigens, self-antigens and alloantigens. Because TRA and TRB clonality correlated tightly in 10 or so samples, later TCR analyses were limited to TRB. In 3 patients, up to about 3 additional blood samples taken between 2 and 5.2 years after transplant also underwent TRB sequencing, as did pretransplant blood from several patients. TRB sequencing was performed on blood from all 35 or so PTCy patients with 1-year posttransplant specimens.

TRB sequencing was run on genomic DNA with either the immunoSEQ assay at survey resolution or the hsTCRB kit. As for the original processing: The immunoSEQ software handled the initial read processing, while the LymphoSeq R package was used for the repertoire analyses. For each TRB dataset, clonality was calculated as 1 minus normalized Shannon entropy, and the Gini coefficient was computed as well. Phenotypes of unsorted samples were inferred by mapping TRB sequences from sorted subsets of the recipient or donor onto unsorted samples of the same recipient. TCRdb mirrors the immuneACCESS table, restricted to in-frame sequences. Some clones are absent from its copies; in checked studies, under half trace to an unresolved V gene, and the reason for the others is unknown. V and J calls and clone size are given by that table; D and trimming were obtained from the DNA. In this sample the table shows approximately 39,000 clones, and no singletons are among them. Of the sample, 2% to 3% is held by the ten largest clones.

Per the germline V gene (reference sequence), SEHNR is the CDR1 and FQNEAQ is the CDR2. The germline ends are 15 bases apart after V is trimmed by 5 bases and J by 7 bases. Including the terminal cysteine and phenylalanine, the CDR3 comprises 14 residues. The sequence is cut down to CDR3 DNA, 42 bases in frame from base 1. In its sample, this clone was seen many times. The target of this receptor is not known. One base away there is no much larger clone; base qualities are not given. Summary of the overall study and its limitations: Across the 35 to 55 patients, TRB clonality was highly associated with recipient CMV seropositivity and CMV reactivation, and diversity with PTCy was similar to that in the CNI/methotrexate controls. At 1-2 months, donor-recipient similarity was low but rose over the first year, and the later blood repertoires were often dominated by donor CD8+ memory clones. The TRB repertoires of T cells infiltrating skin or GI tract showed only limited overlap with the TRB repertoires of T cells in blood.

On the day of marrow donation, related bone marrow donors gave peripheral blood samples. Mononuclear cells from peripheral blood and bone marrow were separated by Ficoll-Hypaque density centrifugation and then cryopreserved. The chain uses TRBV7-9 and TRBJ2-1; TRBD2 might be the D gene, on 6 matching bases. What was sequenced was PBMCs. This TCR came from a man aged 45-65 years in good health, CMV-negative, and a related stem cell transplant donor. The DNA sequence is as follows: TGTGCCAGCAGCGCAAGCGGGCTGGGGAATGAGCAGTTCTTC. It codes for CASSASGLGNEQFF.